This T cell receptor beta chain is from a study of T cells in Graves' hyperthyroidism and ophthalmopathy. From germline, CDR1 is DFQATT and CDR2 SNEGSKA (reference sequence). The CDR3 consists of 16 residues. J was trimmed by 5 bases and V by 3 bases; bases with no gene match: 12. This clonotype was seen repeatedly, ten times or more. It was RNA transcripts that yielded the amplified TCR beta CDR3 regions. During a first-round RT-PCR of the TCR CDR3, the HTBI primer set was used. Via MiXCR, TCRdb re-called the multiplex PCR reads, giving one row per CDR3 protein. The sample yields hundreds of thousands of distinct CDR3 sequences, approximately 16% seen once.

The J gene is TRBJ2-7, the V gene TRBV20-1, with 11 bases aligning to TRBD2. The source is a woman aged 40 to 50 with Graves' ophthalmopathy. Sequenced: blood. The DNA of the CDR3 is TGCAGTGCTAGCTTGATAGCGGGAGGGCCTCAAAACGAGCAGTACTTC. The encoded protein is CSASLIAGGPQNEQYF.